The clone carrying this T cell receptor beta chain was found once. Its target is unknown. The data were obtained in a study of cytomegalovirus exposure and HLA in healthy donors. Study observations and caveats: The authors enumerated over 150 TCR beta chains as linked to cytomegalovirus. HLA allele associations emerged for roughly 16,000 TCR beta sequences in a later analysis, at 0.05 false discovery rate. Among TCR sequences, most were rare, though some public TCRs appeared in many donors. A later analysis showed HLA-associated TCR beta chains outstripping equally common others in clonal expansion.

PCR amplification relied on 60 Vbeta primers (plus 13 Jbeta primers). The table came from immunoSEQ multiplex PCR; TCRdb's copy has only in-frame clones and leaves some out. The table records roughly 140,000 clones, around 80% of them present only once. The germline V gene has CDR1 SGHAT and CDR2 FQNNGV. The V and J ends lost 3 bases and 1 base respectively, with 9 bases between them. This CDR3 is 15 amino acids long. The sequenced material came from PBMCs. The chain uses TRBV11-2 and TRBJ2-2; a weak D match, TRBD1 (5 bases). This receptor was obtained from a female donor in good health and CMV-seronegative. The DNA of the CDR3 is TGTGCCAGCAGCTTGGGGCAGATGAACACCGGGGAGCTGTTTTTT. Translating it yields CASSLGQMNTGELFF.